The clone carrying this T cell receptor (beta chain) was counted a single time. Some clones are missing from TCRdb's copy, which holds only in-frame ones; the method was immunoSEQ multiplex PCR. The profile shows tens of thousands of clones, roughly 92% of them singletons. The sample comes from a study of T cell changes during pregnancy in multiple sclerosis. V lost 6 bases and J lost 0, with 20 bases in between. The V gene's germline CDR1 is LNHDA and CDR2 SQIVND (reference sequence). This CDR3 contains 17 residues. V usage is TRBV19 and J usage is TRBJ1-1, with unresolved D. This TCR derives from a female donor with multiple sclerosis, enrolled in a pregnancy study. The source was peripheral blood, collected before pregnancy. CDR3 DNA sequence: TGTGCCAGTAGGCCCTCCATGCCGGTAATAATGAACACTGAAGCTTTCTTT. It is translated as CASRPSMPVIMNTEAFF.